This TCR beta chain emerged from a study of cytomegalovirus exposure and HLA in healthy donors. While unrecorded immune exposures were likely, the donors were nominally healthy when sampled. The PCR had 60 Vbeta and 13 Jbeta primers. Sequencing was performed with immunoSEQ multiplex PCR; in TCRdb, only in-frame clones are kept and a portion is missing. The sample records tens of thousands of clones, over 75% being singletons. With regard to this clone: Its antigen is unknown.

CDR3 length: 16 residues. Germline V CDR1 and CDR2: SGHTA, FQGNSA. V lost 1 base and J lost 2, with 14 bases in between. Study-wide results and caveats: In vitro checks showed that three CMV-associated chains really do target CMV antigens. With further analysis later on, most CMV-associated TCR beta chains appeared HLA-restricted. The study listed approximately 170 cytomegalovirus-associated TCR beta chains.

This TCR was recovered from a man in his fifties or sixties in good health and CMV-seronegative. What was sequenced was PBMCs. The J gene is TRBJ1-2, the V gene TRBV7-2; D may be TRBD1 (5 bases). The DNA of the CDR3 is TGTGCCAGCAGCTTAGTGCAGGTCAGGGAAAACTATGGCTACACCTTC. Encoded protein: CASSLVQVRENYGYTF. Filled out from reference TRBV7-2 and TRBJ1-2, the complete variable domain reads GAGVSQSPSNKVTEKGKDVELRCDPISGHTALYWYRQSLGQGLEFLIYFQGNSAPDKSGLPSDRFSAERTGGSVSTLTIQRTQQEDSAVYLCASSLVQVRENYGYTFGSGTRLTVV.